These 22 T cell receptor beta chains were all obtained from the same sample, sequenced in a study of cytomegalovirus exposure and HLA in healthy donors. Primers for the PCR totalled 60 Vbeta and 13 Jbeta. Data came from immunoSEQ multiplex PCR; TCRdb stores just in-frame clones and leaves some out. The sample includes roughly 100,000 clones, approximately 72% of them seen just once. Sequencing input: PBMCs. These receptor sequences come from a woman aged 45-60 years in good health and CMV-seronegative.

The chain joins TRBV5-4 to TRBJ2-2, with D possibly TRBD1 on 6 matching bases. V was cut by 0 bases and J by 7 bases, with 13 bases left in between. The germline CDR1 and CDR2 sequences are SGHNT and YYREEE (reference sequence). The CDR3 runs to 15 residues. In nucleotides, the CDR3 is TGTGCCAGCAGCTTGGGCCTACAGGGTAACGGGGAGCTGTTTTTT. The encoded protein is CASSLGLQGNGELFF.

The genes are TRBV5-1 and TRBJ2-5; TRBD2 matches at 8 bases. V lost 0 bases, J lost 3 bases, and 4 bases stayed unmatched. CDR1 SGHRS and CDR2 YFSETQ come from the germline V gene. This CDR3 spans 15 amino acids. DNA of the CDR3: TGCGCCAGCAGCTTGGTTCGCGGGGGGAAAGAGACCCAGTACTTC. Translated, it gives CASSLVRGGKETQYF.

J is TRBJ2-1 and V is TRBV11-2; D is unclear. Between the trimmed V and J ends, which lost 5 bases and 4 bases, there was a span of 15 bases. There are 15 residues in the CDR3. Germline V lookup: CDR1 SGHAT, CDR2 FQNNGV. The CDR3 here is CASSRSVSGYNEQFF. CDR3 in DNA: TGTGCCAGCAGCAGAAGCGTATCCGGTTACAATGAGCAGTTCTTC.

The J gene is TRBJ2-5, the V gene TRBV5-1; tentative D call: TRBD2 (7 bases). CDR1 and CDR2 (germline): SGHRS, YFSETQ. This CDR3 is 13 amino acids long. V gave up 7 bases and J gave up 4 bases, with 14 bases separating them. The CDR3 sequence is CASSTGRGETQYF. In DNA form, the CDR3 reads TGCGCCAGCTCAACAGGGAGGGGAGAGACCCAGTACTTC.

V gene TRBV7-3 combines with J gene TRBJ2-2, with 12 bases identical to TRBD2. This CDR3 comprises 16 residues. V lost 3 bases to trimming and J lost 7 bases; unmatched junction nucleotides: 6. CDR1 is SGHTA and CDR2 is FQGTGA in the germline V gene. The CDR3 loop reads CASSLGILAGGGELFF. CDR3 bases: TGTGCCAGCAGCTTGGGGATACTAGCGGGAGGCGGGGAGCTGTTTTTT.

This clone was picked up a small number of times. This chain links TRBV6-6 with TRBJ2-7, with 9 bases matching TRBD1. Germline values: CDR1 MNHNY, CDR2 SVGAGI (reference sequence). Unmatched junction bases numbered 5, after V lost 6 bases and J lost 5 bases. There are 13 residues in the CDR3. This CDR3 reads CASRAGTGNEQYF. The CDR3 DNA follows: TGTGCCAGCAGGGCCGGGACAGGGAACGAGCAGTACTTC.

The rearrangement joins TRBV5-4 to TRBJ2-2; a weak D match, TRBD1 (6 bases). Looked up from germline, CDR1 is SGHNT and CDR2 is YYREEE (reference sequence). Trimming cost V 0 bases and J 1 base, with 7 bases left between them. CDR3 length: 15 amino acids. The CDR3 sequence is CASSLDRENTGELFF. The CDR3, as DNA: TGTGCCAGCAGCTTGGACAGGGAGAACACCGGGGAGCTGTTTTTT.

The chain is built from TRBV14 and TRBJ1-6, with D unresolved. Germline CDR1 reads SGHDN; CDR2 reads FVKESK. CDR3 length: 14 residues. V lost 3 bases and J 4 bases, leaving 7 bases between the germline ends. Here the CDR3 reads CASSQELYNSPLHF. In DNA form, the CDR3 reads TGTGCCAGCAGCCAGGAGCTGTATAATTCACCCCTCCACTTT.

This clone came up once. The chain employs TRBV7-9 and TRBJ1-4; D unresolved. Looked up from germline, CDR1 is SEHNR and CDR2 is FQNEAQ (reference sequence). The CDR3 has 15 amino acids. V dropped 5 bases and J dropped 0 bases, with 10 bases sitting between them. CDR3 in DNA: TGTGCCAGCAGCCTGGGAGCTGCAACTAATGAAAAACTGTTTTTT. Amino acid sequence: CASSLGAATNEKLFF.

The chain couples TRBV10-3 to TRBJ1-5; 8 nucleotides match TRBD1. The CDR3 length is 18 residues. Per the germline V gene, CDR1 is ENHRY and CDR2 is SYGVKD. After removal of 3 bases from V and 6 bases from J, the junction contained 16 bases not matched to a gene. The CDR3 region has the DNA TGTGCCATCAGTGAAGGACAGGGACGTTACCTAGTTGGTCAGCCCCAGCATTTT. Translation gives CAISEGQGRYLVGQPQHF.

This chain links TRBV9 with TRBJ1-2; D is perhaps TRBD1 (6 bases). This CDR3 has 13 residues. The germline V gene encodes CDR1 SGDLS and CDR2 YYNGEE. Trimming left V 0 bases short and J 5 bases short, with 8 bases between. The CDR3 protein is CASSVEQGYGYTF. Written as DNA, the CDR3 is TGTGCCAGCAGCGTAGAACAGGGATATGGCTACACCTTC.

In its sample, this clone was seen a few times. This chain links TRBV7-8 with TRBJ2-5; 9 nucleotides agree with TRBD2. The V gene end was trimmed by 4 bases and the J gene end by 2 bases; junction bases not matched to a gene: 8. The CDR3 consists of 16 residues. From germline, CDR1 is SGHVS and CDR2 FQNEAQ. The chain's CDR3 is CASSSLAGAVQETQYF. CDR3 nucleotides: TGTGCCAGCAGCTCTTTAGCGGGAGCGGTACAAGAGACCCAGTACTTC.

This chain uses TRBV10-3 with TRBJ2-2, with 8 bases lining up with TRBD2. Trimming cost V 11 bases and J 5 bases; bases outside gene matches: 7. The CDR3 covers 13 residues. Germline V gene data show CDR1 as ENHRY and CDR2 as SYGVKD. DNA of the CDR3: TGTGCCCTCGGGGGGGCGGAGACCGGGGAGCTGTTTTTT. It specifies CALGGAETGELFF.

This clone is a singleton in its sample. V gene TRBV4-1 combines with J gene TRBJ1-1, with D unresolved. Germline-derived CDR1 and CDR2 are MGHRA and YSYEKL. There are 14 residues in the CDR3. Trimming left V 6 bases short and J 7 bases short, with 18 bases between. CDR3 amino acids: CASRSPATLGEAFF. CDR3 DNA: TGCGCCAGCAGGTCTCCCGCGACTTTAGGTGAAGCTTTCTTT.

V gene TRBV19 combines with J gene TRBJ2-1, with 12 nucleotides matching TRBD2. The CDR3 has 14 residues. Germline V gene data show CDR1 as LNHDA and CDR2 as SQIVND (reference sequence). V gave up 3 bases and J gave up 9 bases; unmatched junction bases: 3. This CDR3 reads CASSILAGGGEQFF. The CDR3 DNA follows: TGTGCCAGTAGTATTCTAGCGGGAGGGGGTGAGCAGTTCTTC.

This clone has just one count. The gene calls are TRBV9 and TRBJ1-3; TRBD1 is a possible D gene (6 bases). The V end lost 0 bases, the J end lost 0 bases, and 13 bases lay between the germline ends. Germline CDR1 and CDR2: SGDLS and YYNGEE. The CDR3 spans 17 residues. Written as DNA, the CDR3 is TGTGCCAGCAGCGTAGGAGCCGGGACAAACTCTGGAAACACCATATATTTT. The encoded protein is CASSVGAGTNSGNTIYF.

This chain joins TRBV19 and TRBJ2-3; 11 nucleotides match TRBD2. Germline V gene data show CDR1 as LNHDA and CDR2 as SQIVND (reference sequence). Unmatched junction bases numbered 9, after V lost 5 bases and J lost 5 bases. The CDR3 covers 16 residues. CDR3 amino acids: CASSGGTSGGGDTQYF. In DNA, the CDR3 is TGTGCCAGTAGTGGGGGGACTAGCGGAGGAGGAGATACGCAGTATTTT.

The V call is TRBV7-9, the J call TRBJ1-4; 11 bases line up with TRBD1. V was pared by 4 bases and J by 6 bases, with 10 bases of the junction left unmatched. Germline V lookup: CDR1 SEHNR, CDR2 FQNEAQ (reference sequence). CDR3 length equals 17 residues. CDR3 residues: CASSSGQGAGGDEKLFF. For the CDR3, the DNA is TGTGCCAGCAGCTCCGGACAGGGGGCAGGGGGAGATGAAAAACTGTTTTTT.

The CDR3 DNA follows: TGCGCCAGCAGTCCCTACCCCGGGACAGTCTACAATGAGCAGTTCTTC. This sequence encodes CASSPYPGTVYNEQFF. The rearrangement uses TRBV5-1 and TRBJ2-1; 7 nucleotides match TRBD1. The ends lost 5 bases at V and 3 bases at J; junction bases unmatched: 11. The CDR3 is 16 amino acids. Germline lookup yields CDR1 SGHRS and CDR2 YFSETQ.

This clone has a single count. The gene calls are TRBV27 and TRBJ2-2, with TRBD1 as a possible D gene (5 bases). The germline CDR1 and CDR2 sequences are MNHEY and SMNVEV (reference sequence). The CDR3 length is 13 residues. Deletions cut 8 bases from V and 0 bases from J, with 7 bases between. The CDR3 loop reads CASGHANTGELFF. The CDR3 DNA sequence: TGTGCCAGCGGACACGCGAACACCGGGGAGCTGTTTTTT.

This clone turned up a few times. This chain connects TRBV7-8 to TRBJ1-3; 7 bases line up with TRBD1. J was trimmed by 2 bases and V by 5 bases; bases with no gene match: 9. Germline CDR1 is SGHVS and CDR2 is FQNEAQ. There are 16 residues in the CDR3. The CDR3 DNA is TGTGCCAGCAGCCCGGACCAGGGGGTTACTGGAAACACCATATATTTT. Translation gives CASSPDQGVTGNTIYF.

The chain combines TRBV7-3 with TRBJ2-1; the match to TRBD2 covers 7 bases. The CDR3 is 17 amino acids. Trimming removed 5 bases from V and 0 bases from J; junction bases left unmatched: 10. CDR1 and CDR2 from the germline V gene are SGHTA and FQGTGA. The DNA for the CDR3 is TGTGCCAGCAGCCTTTTCTCCCTAGCGGCCTCCTACAATGAGCAGTTCTTC. This codes for CASSLFSLAASYNEQFF.